Ten or more counts support the clone carrying this TCR beta chain. Its antigen is currently unknown. This specimen comes from a study of T cell repertoires in cytomegalovirus infection. TCRdb called the reads again in MiXCR, with one record for every CDR3 protein. The sample gives 560,000 or so distinct CDR3 sequences, about 17% of which show up once; about 24% is in the top ten. V was cut by 6 bases and J by 1 base, with 11 bases left in between. This CDR3 spans 14 amino acids. The germline gives CDR1 MNHEY, CDR2 SMNVEV (reference sequence). Points from the study as a whole: Dominating the ex vivo response were HLA-C-restricted CMV-specific TCR beta clonotypes.

Sample: CD8+ T cells from PBMCs. The source is a human donor in good health (CMV status not recorded). Some clones in this sample may be carry-over from other donors' samples. The V call is TRBV27, the J call TRBJ2-3; D gene ambiguous. Written as DNA, the CDR3 is TGTGCCAGCAGACATAGTTCTGGCACAGATACGCAGTATTTT. Its translation: CASRHSSGTDTQYF.